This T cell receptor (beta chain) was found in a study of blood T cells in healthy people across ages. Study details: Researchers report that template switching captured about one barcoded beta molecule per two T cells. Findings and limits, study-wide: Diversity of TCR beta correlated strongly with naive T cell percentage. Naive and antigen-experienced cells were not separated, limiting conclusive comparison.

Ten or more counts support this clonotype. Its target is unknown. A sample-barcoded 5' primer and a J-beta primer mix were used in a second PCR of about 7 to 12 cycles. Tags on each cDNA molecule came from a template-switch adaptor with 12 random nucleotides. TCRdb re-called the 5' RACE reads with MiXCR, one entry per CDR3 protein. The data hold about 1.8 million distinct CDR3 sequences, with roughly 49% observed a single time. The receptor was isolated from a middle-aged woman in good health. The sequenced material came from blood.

The CDR3 bases are TGTGCCAGCAGCTTAGGAACCCGGGAGACCCAGTACTTC. This translates into CASSLGTRETQYF. The chain has TRBV7-2 and TRBJ2-5; D remains unclear. The CDR3 contains 13 residues. Per germline, CDR1 SGHTA and CDR2 FQGNSA. V was pared by 1 base and J by 5 bases, with 8 bases between.